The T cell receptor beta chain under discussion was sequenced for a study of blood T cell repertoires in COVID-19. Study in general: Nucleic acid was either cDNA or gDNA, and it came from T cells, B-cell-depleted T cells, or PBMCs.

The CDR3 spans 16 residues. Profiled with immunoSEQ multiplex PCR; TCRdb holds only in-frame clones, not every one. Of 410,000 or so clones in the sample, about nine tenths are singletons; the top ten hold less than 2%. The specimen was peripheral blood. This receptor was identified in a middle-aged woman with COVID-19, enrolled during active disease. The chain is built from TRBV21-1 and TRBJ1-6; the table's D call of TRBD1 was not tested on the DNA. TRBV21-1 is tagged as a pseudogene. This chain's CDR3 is CASSLISQGAVSPLHF. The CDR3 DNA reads TGTGCCAGCAGCCTTATCTCACAGGGGGCCGTTTCACCCCTCCACTTT.